This TCR beta chain was captured by sequencing in a study of blood T cell repertoires in COVID-19. Trimming removed 6 bases from V and 8 bases from J, with 13 bases in between. The CDR3 loop spans 12 amino acids. Germline V CDR1 and CDR2: SNHLY, FYNNEI. The protocol was immunoSEQ multiplex PCR, while the TCRdb copy is restricted to in-frame clones and leaves out a portion. The sample has approximately 470,000 clones, roughly nine tenths seen once. V usage is TRBV2 and J usage is TRBJ1-2; possibly TRBD1 for D (6 bases). The sequence came from a woman aged 18-29 years who had recovered from COVID-19. Source material: PBMCs or T cells enriched from blood (not recorded which). CDR3 sequence: CASRRGARGYTF. In nucleotides, the CDR3 is TGTGCCAGCAGGCGGGGGGCGCGGGGCTACACCTTC.